The rows below give T cell receptor beta chains drawn from one sample of a study of T-cell memory formation after mild COVID-19. One entry per CDR3 protein, called by TCRdb with MiXCR from the 5' RACE reads. The repertoire has around 310,000 distinct CDR3 sequences, less than 20% of them found once; the top ten carry approximately 20%. Input material: PBMCs or a T cell subset sorted from them (not recorded which). All receptors derive from a man aged 18 to 35 who had mild COVID-19 (a few samples of this study predate the infection). Cell type and time point are not known. CDR3s include the opening cysteine and the closing phenylalanine or tryptophan. D genes are given only for firm matches. Some rows have no size entry. The others give once, few or many, or a class for an expanded clone.

CDR3nt	CDR3aa	d_gene	v_gene	abundance	j_gene
TGTGCCGGGGGAAGGGCGCCGCTTGGAAACACCATATATTTT	CAGGRAPLGNTIYF	.	TRBV12-3/TRBV12-4	.	TRBJ1-3
TGTGCCAGCAGCCGTCTAGTTAAGAATGAAAAACTGTTTTTT	CASSRLVKNEKLFF	.	TRBV7-9	.	TRBJ1-4
TGTGCCAGCAGCTCCCCGGGTAGCTCTCCTGGCGGGGAGCTGTTTTTT	CASSSPGSSPGGELFF	.	TRBV7-2	few	TRBJ2-2
TGTGCCAGCTCCCCGCCAGTAGGGGCGTACGGGGAGCTGTTTTTT	CASSPPVGAYGELFF	.	TRBV19	.	TRBJ2-2
TGCAGCACCAAAGGATGGGCTGTGAACACTGAAGCTTTCTTT	CSTKGWAVNTEAFF	.	TRBV29-1	few	TRBJ1-1
TGTGCCAGTCACGGGGATACCGGGGAGCTGTTTTTT	CASHGDTGELFF	.	TRBV12-3/TRBV12-4	few	TRBJ2-2
TGTGCCAGCAGCTTAGCGATAACGGGCAATTCACCCCTCCACTTT	CASSLAITGNSPLHF	.	TRBV13	few	TRBJ1-6
TGTGCCAGCAGTTACCAGGGACCCTACAATGAGCAGTTCTTC	CASSYQGPYNEQFF	.	TRBV6-5	many	TRBJ2-1
TGCGCCAGCAGCTTGCTTCAGGGGGCCGGGGAGCTGTTTTTT	CASSLLQGAGELFF	TRBD1	TRBV5-1	few	TRBJ2-2
TGTGCCAGTAGTATAGCCGGGGGCCTCTACGAGCAGTACTTC	CASSIAGGLYEQYF	.	TRBV19	.	TRBJ2-7
TGTGCCAGCAGCTTAGCGCTTGGGGAGAGCTATGGCTACACCTTC	CASSLALGESYGYTF	.	TRBV7-2	.	TRBJ1-2
TGTGCCAGCGCGGTGAGCGGGAACACCTACAATGAGCAGTTCTTC	CASAVSGNTYNEQFF	TRBD2	TRBV9	few	TRBJ2-1
TGCGCCAGCAGCCAAGACCCCGCAGGGTCGTCTTACGAGCAGTACTTC	CASSQDPAGSSYEQYF	.	TRBV4-3	few	TRBJ2-7
TGTGCCAGCAGCTCACCAACCTCGAGTAGCGGGGGCCCAGAAGATACGCAGTATTTT	CASSSPTSSSGGPEDTQYF	TRBD2	TRBV7-3	.	TRBJ2-3
TGTGCCAGCAGTTTAAGGTCGGGACAGGCAGCTAACTATGGCTACACCTTC	CASSLRSGQAANYGYTF	TRBD1	TRBV27	.	TRBJ1-2
TGCGCCAGCAGCATCGGGACAGGGTGGCAAGAGACCCAGTACTTC	CASSIGTGWQETQYF	TRBD1	TRBV5-1	.	TRBJ2-5
TGTGCCAGCAGTTTGGACAGGTTGAACACCGGGGAGCTGTTTTTT	CASSLDRLNTGELFF	TRBD1	TRBV12-3/TRBV12-4	.	TRBJ2-2
TGTGCCAGCAGCGTATCCCGGGGAACTAGCACAGATACGCAGTATTTT	CASSVSRGTSTDTQYF	.	TRBV9	few	TRBJ2-3
TGTGCCAGCAGCTTCTCGGTGAATGAAAAACTGTTTTTT	CASSFSVNEKLFF	.	TRBV7-9	many	TRBJ1-4
TGCAGCGTGTCTAGCGGGGGGCCCTTAGGGCAGTTCTTC	CSVSSGGPLGQFF	TRBD2	TRBV29-1	.	TRBJ2-1
TGTGCCAGCAGCCAAACGGACTCGAGGGGCTACACCTTC	CASSQTDSRGYTF	.	TRBV7-6	.	TRBJ1-2
TGTGCCAGCAGCGCCTACGGCAGGGCTGGAACTGAAGCTTTCTTT	CASSAYGRAGTEAFF	.	TRBV2	.	TRBJ1-1
TGCAGTGCAAACGGACTAGCTCTGAACGAGCAGTACTTC	CSANGLALNEQYF	TRBD2	TRBV20-1	.	TRBJ2-7
TGTGCCAGTAGTATTAGGCGGGGGCTACAAGAGACCCAGTACTTC	CASSIRRGLQETQYF	.	TRBV19	.	TRBJ2-5
TGTGCCAGCAGCTCAGATCCCGACGGGTATGGCTACACCTTC	CASSSDPDGYGYTF	.	TRBV6-5	.	TRBJ1-2
TGTGCCAGCAGCTTAGCGGGACGGGGAGAAGGGGAGCTGTTTTTT	CASSLAGRGEGELFF	.	TRBV7-9	.	TRBJ2-2
TGTGCCAGCAGACCCCCCGGGACAGGGCAGGAGACCCAGTACTTC	CASRPPGTGQETQYF	TRBD1	TRBV6-6	few	TRBJ2-5